This T cell receptor (beta chain) was sequenced for a study of blood T cell repertoires in COVID-19 (TCRdb year 2020). Concerning the study at large: Samples covering the acute and convalescent phases of COVID-19 were provided by collaborators in the United States, Italy and Spain. The sample metadata nearly always contained a de-identified subject ID, COVID-19 status, age in years and sex. Subjects who had been exposed to COVID-19, were actively infected with it, or had recovered from it provided the deeply sampled blood TCRbeta repertoires that made up the dataset. The material from the prospective study consisted of cDNA or gDNA derived from T cells, B-cell-depleted T cells, or PBMCs. Samples came from the ongoing ImmuneRACE study (first 160 participants) plus 1,254 subjects from 6 global collaborators. Where HLA class I and class II types were available, the types were taken from metadata supplied by the sample provider, not from assay-based typing. The repertoires were released in a freely available public database intended as a resource for research on the immune response to SARS-CoV-2.

TCRbeta CDR3 regions were amplified from genomic DNA using the immunoSEQ Assay, a bias-controlled multiplex PCR. The authors' analysis ran thus. The number of nucleated cells in each sample was estimated from the amplification of reference gene primers within the assay. Sequence reads were collapsed and filtered to measure the absolute abundance of every unique TCRbeta CDR3 rearrangement. For each sample, productive Simpson clonality was calculated by taking the square root of Simpson's diversity index across productive rearrangements. This immuneACCESS table, as held by TCRdb, lists in-frame sequences with V and J called but not all clones. Of the missing ones, under half trace to an unresolved V gene in checked studies; the others have no known cause. V and J calls and clone size follow that table, whereas D and trimming were derived from the DNA. This sample lists some 270,000 clones; roughly 90% were detected once. The top ten constitute about 0.8% of the sample.

Concerning this clone itself: The specificity of this receptor is unknown. Within one base of it there is no much larger clone, and no base qualities were kept.

Each collaborating institution followed its own protocols to collect whole blood in K2EDTA tubes. For TCRbeta analysis, collaborator samples were shipped as frozen whole blood, as isolated PBMCs, or as DNA extracted from either sample type. Germline trimming: 0 bases from V, 6 bases from J; junction bases outside gene matches: 6. The CDR3 covers 15 residues, taking in both the cysteine and the phenylalanine. Only the CDR3 part of the read is kept: 45 bases, read in frame from the first base. CDR1 and CDR2, looked up from the germline V gene, are LGHNT and FRNRAP. Overall study outcomes, separate from this receptor: Clinical and demographic metadata were provided uncurated, with the amount varying by source and participant.

This chain joins TRBV12-5 to TRBJ1-1, with 8 bases in between that match TRBD1. The TCR sequence derives from a man aged 25-45 years with acute or convalescent COVID-19. The sample was peripheral blood. In nucleotide form, the sequence is TGTGCTAGTGGTTTGGTAGGAGGACAGGGCGCTGAAGCTTTCTTT. Translated, this is CASGLVGGQGAEAFF.